This note documents a single T cell receptor (beta chain) sequence. Original methodology: Reference gene primer amplification in the assay estimated nucleated cell counts. Generated by immunoSEQ multiplex PCR, the TCRdb table keeps only in-frame clones and is missing some. V and J calls and clone size are given by that table; D and trimming were obtained from the DNA. Of fewer than 350,000 clones in the sample, just under 85% were seen once. The sample comes from a study of blood T cell repertoires in COVID-19. Study context: Acute and convalescent COVID-19 samples came from the United States, Italy and Spain. T cells, B-cell-depleted T cells, or PBMCs supplied cDNA or gDNA.

Trimming removed 5 bases from V and 1 base from J, with 11 bases in between. This CDR3 has 14 residues. The germline CDR1 and CDR2 sequences are SGHAT and FQNNGV. What was sequenced was peripheral blood. This TCR was recovered from a woman in her forties or fifties with active or convalescent COVID-19. The chain has TRBV11-2 and TRBJ1-1; D perhaps matches TRBD1 (5 bases). The CDR3 DNA sequence: TGTGCCAGCAGCAGAAGTGGACAGAACACTGAAGCTTTCTTT. Protein: CASSRSGQNTEAFF.